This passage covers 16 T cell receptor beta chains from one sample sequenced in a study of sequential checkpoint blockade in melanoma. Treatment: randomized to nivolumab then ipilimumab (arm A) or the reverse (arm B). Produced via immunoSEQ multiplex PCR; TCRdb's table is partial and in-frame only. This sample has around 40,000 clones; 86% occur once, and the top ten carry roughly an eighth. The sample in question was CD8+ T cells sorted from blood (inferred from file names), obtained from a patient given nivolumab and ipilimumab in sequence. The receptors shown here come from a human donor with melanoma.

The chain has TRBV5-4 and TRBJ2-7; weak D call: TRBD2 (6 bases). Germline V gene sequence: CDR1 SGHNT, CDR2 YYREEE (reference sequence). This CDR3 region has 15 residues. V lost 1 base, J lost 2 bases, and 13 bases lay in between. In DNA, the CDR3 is TGTGCCAGCAGCTTGTCTGGCGGGGAAACCTACGAGCAGTACTTC. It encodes CASSLSGGETYEQYF. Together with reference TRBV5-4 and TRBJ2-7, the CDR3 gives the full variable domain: ETGVTQSPTHLIKTRGQQVTLRCSSQSGHNTVSWYQQALGQGPQFIFQYYREEENGRGNFPPRFSGLQFPNYSSELNVNALELDDSALYLCASSLSGGETYEQYFGPGTRLTVT.

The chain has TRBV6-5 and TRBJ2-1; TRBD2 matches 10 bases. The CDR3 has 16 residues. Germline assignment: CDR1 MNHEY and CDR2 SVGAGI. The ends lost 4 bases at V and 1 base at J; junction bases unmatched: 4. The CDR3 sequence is CASSLRAGGSYNEQFF. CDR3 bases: TGTGCCAGCAGTTTACGAGCGGGAGGGTCCTACAATGAGCAGTTCTTC.

The CDR3 coding sequence is TGTGCCAGCAGTTTATCGCTTGGACAGGGGTATTACGAGCAGTACTTC. It is translated as CASSLSLGQGYYEQYF. V is TRBV27 and J is TRBJ2-7; 9 nucleotides align to TRBD1. The CDR3 is made up of 16 amino acids. CDR1 MNHEY and CDR2 SMNVEV come from the germline V gene (reference sequence). J lost 4 bases, V lost 0 bases, and 7 bases had no gene match.

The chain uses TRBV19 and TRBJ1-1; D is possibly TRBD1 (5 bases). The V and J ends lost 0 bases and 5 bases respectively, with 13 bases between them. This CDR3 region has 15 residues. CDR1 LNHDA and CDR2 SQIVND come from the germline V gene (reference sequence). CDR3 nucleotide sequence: TGTGCCAGTAGTATAGACGGGAGGGGCTGGACTGAAGCTTTCTTT. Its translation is CASSIDGRGWTEAFF.

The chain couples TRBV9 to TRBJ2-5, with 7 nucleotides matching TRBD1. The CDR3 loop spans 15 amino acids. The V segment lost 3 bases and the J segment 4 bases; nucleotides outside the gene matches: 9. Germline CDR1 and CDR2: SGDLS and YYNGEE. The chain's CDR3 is CASSAGQDALETQYF. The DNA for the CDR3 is TGTGCCAGCAGCGCAGGACAGGATGCCCTAGAGACCCAGTACTTC.

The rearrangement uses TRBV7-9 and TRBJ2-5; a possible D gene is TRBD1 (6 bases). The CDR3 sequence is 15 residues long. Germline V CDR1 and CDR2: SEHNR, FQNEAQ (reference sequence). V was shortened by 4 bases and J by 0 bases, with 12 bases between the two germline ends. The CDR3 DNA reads TGTGCCAGCAGCTACCGGGACACCGACCAAGAGACCCAGTACTTC. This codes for CASSYRDTDQETQYF.

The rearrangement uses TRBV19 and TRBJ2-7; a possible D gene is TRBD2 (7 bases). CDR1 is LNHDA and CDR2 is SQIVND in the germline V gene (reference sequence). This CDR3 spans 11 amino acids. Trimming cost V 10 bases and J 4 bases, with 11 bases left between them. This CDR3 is CATGGLYEQYF. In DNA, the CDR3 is TGTGCCACGGGGGGCCTATACGAGCAGTACTTC.

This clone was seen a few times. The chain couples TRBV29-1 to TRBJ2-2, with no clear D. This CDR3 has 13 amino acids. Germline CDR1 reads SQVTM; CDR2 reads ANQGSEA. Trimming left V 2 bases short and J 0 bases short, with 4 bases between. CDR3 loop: CSVEPANTGELFF. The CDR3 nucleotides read TGCAGCGTTGAACCCGCGAACACCGGGGAGCTGTTTTTT.

DNA of the CDR3: TGTGCCAGCAGTTTAAGCTTCACAGGCTACGAGCAGTACTTC. This codes for CASSLSFTGYEQYF. The gene calls are TRBV27 and TRBJ2-7, with D perhaps matching TRBD1 (5 bases). The CDR3 totals 14 residues. Germline V gene lookup returns CDR1 MNHEY and CDR2 SMNVEV (reference sequence). V was shortened by 2 bases and J by 3 bases, with 11 bases between the two germline ends.

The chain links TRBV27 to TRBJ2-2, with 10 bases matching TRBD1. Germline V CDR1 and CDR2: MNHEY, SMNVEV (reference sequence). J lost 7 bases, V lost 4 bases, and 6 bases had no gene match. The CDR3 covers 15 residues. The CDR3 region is CASSSERTGGGELFF. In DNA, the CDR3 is TGTGCCAGCAGTTCTGAACGGACAGGGGGCGGGGAGCTGTTTTTT.

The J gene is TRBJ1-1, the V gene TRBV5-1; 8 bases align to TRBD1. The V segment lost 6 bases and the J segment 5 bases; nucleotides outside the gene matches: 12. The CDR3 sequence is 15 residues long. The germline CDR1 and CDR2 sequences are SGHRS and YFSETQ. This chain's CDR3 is CASNPWTGSLTEAFF. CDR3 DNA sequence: TGCGCCAGCAACCCCTGGACAGGGAGTTTGACTGAAGCTTTCTTT. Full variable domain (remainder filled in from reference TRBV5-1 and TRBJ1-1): KAGVTQTPRYLIKTRGQQVTLSCSPISGHRSVSWYQQTPGQGLQFLFEYFSETQRNKGNFPGRFSGRQFSNSRSEMNVSTLELGDSALYLCASNPWTGSLTEAFFGQGTRLTVV.

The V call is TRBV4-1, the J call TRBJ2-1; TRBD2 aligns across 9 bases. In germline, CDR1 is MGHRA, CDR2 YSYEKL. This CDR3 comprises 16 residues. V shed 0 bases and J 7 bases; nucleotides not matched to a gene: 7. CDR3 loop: CASSQDGLAGRNEQFF. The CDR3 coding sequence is TGCGCCAGCAGCCAAGACGGGCTAGCGGGGAGGAATGAGCAGTTCTTC.

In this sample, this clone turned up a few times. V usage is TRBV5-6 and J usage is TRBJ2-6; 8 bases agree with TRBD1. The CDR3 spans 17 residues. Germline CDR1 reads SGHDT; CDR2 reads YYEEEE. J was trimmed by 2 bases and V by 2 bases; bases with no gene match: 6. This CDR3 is CASSLLRGQAGANVLTF. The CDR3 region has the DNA TGTGCCAGCAGCTTACTCAGGGGGCAAGCTGGGGCCAACGTCCTGACTTTC.

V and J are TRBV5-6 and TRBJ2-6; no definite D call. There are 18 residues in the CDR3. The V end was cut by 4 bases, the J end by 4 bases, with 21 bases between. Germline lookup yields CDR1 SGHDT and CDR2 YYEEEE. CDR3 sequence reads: CASSPPSNTTPGANVLTF. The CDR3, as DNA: TGTGCCAGCAGCCCCCCCTCCAACACCACCCCCGGGGCCAACGTCCTGACTTTC.

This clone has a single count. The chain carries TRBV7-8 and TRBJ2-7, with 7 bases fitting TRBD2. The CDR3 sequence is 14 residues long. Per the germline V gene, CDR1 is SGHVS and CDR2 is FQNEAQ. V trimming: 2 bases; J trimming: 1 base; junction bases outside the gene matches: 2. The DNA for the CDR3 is TGTGCCAGCAGCTTACGGGAGGAATCCTACGAGCAGTACGTC. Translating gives CASSLREESYEQYV.

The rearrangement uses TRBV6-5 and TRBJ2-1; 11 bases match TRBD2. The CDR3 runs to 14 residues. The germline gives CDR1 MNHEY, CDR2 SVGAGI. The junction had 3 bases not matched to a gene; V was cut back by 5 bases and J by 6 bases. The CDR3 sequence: CASSPTSGSNEQFF. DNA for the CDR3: TGTGCCAGCAGTCCTACTAGCGGGAGCAATGAGCAGTTCTTC.